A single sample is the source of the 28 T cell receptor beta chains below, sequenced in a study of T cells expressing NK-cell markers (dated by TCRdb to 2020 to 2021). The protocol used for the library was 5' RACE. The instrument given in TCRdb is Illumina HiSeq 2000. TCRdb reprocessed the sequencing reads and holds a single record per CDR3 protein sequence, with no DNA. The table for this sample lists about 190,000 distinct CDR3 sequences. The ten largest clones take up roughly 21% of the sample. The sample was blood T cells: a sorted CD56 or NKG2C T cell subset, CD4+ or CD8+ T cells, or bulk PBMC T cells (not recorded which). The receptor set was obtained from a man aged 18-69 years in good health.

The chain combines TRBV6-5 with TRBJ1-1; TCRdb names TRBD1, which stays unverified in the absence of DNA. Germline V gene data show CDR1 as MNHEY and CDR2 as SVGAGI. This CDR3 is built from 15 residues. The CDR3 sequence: CASSSETGWNTEAFF.

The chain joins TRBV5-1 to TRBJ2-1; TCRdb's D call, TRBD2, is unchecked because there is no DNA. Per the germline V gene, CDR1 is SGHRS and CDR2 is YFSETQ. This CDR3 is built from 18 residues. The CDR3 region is CASSWGIGVLAGDNEQFF.

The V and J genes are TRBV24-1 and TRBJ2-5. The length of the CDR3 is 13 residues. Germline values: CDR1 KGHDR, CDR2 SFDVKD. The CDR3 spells CATSAGNQETQYF.

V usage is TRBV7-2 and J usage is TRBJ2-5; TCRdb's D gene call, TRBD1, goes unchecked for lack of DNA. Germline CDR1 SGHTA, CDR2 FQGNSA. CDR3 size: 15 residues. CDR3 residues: CASSDSRDVQETQYF.

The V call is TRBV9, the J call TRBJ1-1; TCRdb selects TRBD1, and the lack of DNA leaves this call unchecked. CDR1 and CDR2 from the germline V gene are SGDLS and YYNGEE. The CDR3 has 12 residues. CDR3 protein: CASSVRDGEAFF.

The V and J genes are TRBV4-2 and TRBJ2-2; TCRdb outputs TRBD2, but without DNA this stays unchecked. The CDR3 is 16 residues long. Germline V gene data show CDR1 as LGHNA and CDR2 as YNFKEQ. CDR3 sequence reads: CASSHPTSGLGGELFF.

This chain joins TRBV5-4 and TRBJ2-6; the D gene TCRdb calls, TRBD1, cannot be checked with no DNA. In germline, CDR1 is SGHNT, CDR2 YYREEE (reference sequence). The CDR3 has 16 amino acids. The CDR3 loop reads CASSRYRGSGANVLTF.

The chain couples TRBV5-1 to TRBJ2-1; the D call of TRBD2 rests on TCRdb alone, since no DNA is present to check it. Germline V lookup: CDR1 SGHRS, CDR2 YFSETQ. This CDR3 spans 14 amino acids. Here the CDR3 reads CASSSSGGYNEQFF.

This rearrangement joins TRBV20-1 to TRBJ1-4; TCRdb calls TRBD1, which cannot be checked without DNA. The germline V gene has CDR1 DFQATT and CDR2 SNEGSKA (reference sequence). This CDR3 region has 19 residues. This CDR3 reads CSARDSGPASPATNEKLFF.

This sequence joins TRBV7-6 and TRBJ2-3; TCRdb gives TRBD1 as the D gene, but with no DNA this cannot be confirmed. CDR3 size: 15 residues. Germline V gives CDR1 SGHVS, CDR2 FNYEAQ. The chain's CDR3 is CASSIAGVSWDTQYF.

The CDR3 spells CASSGPYTEAFF. J is TRBJ1-1 and V is TRBV4-1. Germline CDR1 MGHRA, CDR2 YSYEKL. The CDR3 has 12 amino acids.

This CDR3 is CASSVGVGDYEQYF. The V gene is TRBV9, the J gene TRBJ2-7; no DNA is available, so the TRBD1 call from TCRdb remains unchecked. Germline CDR1 SGDLS, CDR2 YYNGEE. This CDR3 is built from 14 residues.

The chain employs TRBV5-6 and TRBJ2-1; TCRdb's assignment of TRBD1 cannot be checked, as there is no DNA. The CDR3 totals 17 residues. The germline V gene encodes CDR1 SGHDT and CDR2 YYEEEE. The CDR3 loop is CASSLDGGGILYNEQFF.

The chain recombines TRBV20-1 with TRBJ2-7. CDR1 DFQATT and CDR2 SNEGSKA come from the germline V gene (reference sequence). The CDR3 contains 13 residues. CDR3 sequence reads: CSARFQSDYEQYF.

This CDR3 is CASSLGLAGANTQYF. This rearrangement joins TRBV28 to TRBJ2-3; the D call of TRBD2 rests on TCRdb alone, since no DNA is present to check it. This CDR3 spans 15 amino acids. The germline CDR1 and CDR2 sequences are MDHEN and SYDVKM.

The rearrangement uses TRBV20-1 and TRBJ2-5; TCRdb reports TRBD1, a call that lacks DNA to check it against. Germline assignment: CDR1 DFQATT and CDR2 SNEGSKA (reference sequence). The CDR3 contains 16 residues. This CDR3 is CSARAVEGSPGETQYF.

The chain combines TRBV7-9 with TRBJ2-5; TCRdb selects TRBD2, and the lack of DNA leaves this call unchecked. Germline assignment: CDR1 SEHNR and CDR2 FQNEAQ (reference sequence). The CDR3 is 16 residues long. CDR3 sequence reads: CASSLALAGLGETQYF. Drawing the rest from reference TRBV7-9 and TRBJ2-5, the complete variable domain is DTGVSQNPRHKITKRGQNVTFRCDPISEHNRLYWYRQTLGQGPEFLTYFQNEAQLEKSRLLSDRFSAERPKGSFSTLEIQRTEQGDSAMYLCASSLALAGLGETQYFGPGTRLLVL.

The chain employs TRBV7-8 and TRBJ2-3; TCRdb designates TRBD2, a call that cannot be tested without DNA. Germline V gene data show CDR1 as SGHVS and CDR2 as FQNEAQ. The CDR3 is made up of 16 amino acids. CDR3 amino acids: CASSETAGGEGDTQYF.

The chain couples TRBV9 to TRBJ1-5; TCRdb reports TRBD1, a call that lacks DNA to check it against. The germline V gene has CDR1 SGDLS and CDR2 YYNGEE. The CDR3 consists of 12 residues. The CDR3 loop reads CASGTANQPQHF.

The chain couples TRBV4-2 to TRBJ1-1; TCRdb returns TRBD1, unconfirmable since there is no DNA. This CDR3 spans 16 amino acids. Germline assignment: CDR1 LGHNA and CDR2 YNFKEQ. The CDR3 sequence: CASSQDTTGVNTEAFF.

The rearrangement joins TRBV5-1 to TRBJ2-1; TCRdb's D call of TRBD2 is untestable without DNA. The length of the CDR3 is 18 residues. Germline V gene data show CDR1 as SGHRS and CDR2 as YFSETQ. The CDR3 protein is CASSSTRLAGGLSNEQFF.

CDR3 loop: CASSDRMAPGDYYYGYTF. The chain is built from TRBV2 and TRBJ1-2. The germline V gene encodes CDR1 SNHLY and CDR2 FYNNEI. The CDR3 is 18 residues long.

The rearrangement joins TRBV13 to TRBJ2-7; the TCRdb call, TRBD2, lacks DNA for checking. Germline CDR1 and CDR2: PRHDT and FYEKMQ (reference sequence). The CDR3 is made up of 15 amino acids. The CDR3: CASSLGVAGHYEQYF.

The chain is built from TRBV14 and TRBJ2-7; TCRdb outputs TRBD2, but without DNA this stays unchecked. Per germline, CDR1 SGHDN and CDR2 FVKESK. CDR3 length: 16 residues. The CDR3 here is CASSDGLAGAAYEQYF.

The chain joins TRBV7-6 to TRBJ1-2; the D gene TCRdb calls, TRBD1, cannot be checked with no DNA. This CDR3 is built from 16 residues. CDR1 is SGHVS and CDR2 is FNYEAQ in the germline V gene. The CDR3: CASSLESAGGLYGYTF.

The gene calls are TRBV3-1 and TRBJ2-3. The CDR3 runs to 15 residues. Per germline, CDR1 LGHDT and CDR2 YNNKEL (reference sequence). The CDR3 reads CASSPTRMDTDTQYF.

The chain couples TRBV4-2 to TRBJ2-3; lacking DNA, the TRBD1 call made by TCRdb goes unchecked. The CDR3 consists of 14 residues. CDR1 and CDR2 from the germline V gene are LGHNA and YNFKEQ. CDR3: CASSQDGGRDTQYF.

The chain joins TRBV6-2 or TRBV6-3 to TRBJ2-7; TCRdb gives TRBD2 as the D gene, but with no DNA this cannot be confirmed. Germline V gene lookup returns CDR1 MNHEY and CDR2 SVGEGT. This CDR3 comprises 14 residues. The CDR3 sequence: CASSLQREGYEQYF.